This passage covers 20 T cell receptor beta chains from one sample sequenced in a study of glioma-infiltrating T cells. The iRepertoire nested amplicon-rescue multiplex PCR amplified TCR alpha and beta CDR3s from RNA. TCRdb re-analysed the multiplex PCR reads in MiXCR, keeping a single row per CDR3 protein. The sample records around 170,000 distinct CDR3 sequences, roughly two fifths being singletons. Source material: glioma tissue, nonneoplastic brain tissue, or PBMCs (not recorded which). These receptors were obtained from a human donor with low-grade glioma or glioblastoma, undergoing nonglioma brain surgery, or in good health (not recorded which).

V gene TRBV30 combines with J gene TRBJ1-1; D ambiguous. The germline CDR1 and CDR2 sequences are GTSNPN and SVGIG (reference sequence). This CDR3 has 11 amino acids. V lost 1 base, J lost 5 bases, and 5 bases lay in between. CDR3 DNA sequence: TGTGCCTGGAGTGGGGTTACTGAAGCTTTCTTT. This gives the protein CAWSGVTEAFF. Drawing the rest from reference TRBV30 and TRBJ1-1, the complete variable domain is SQTIHQWPATLVQPVGSPLSLECTVEGTSNPNLYWYRQAAGRGLQLLFYSVGIGQISSEVPQNLSASRPQDRQFILSSKKLLLSDSGFYLCAWSGVTEAFFGQGTRLTVV.

Note on this clonotype: An end of the junction differs from the germline gene, which may be a read error. V gene TRBV4-1 combines with J gene TRBJ2-1; D is uncertain. Looked up from germline, CDR1 is MGHRA and CDR2 is YSYEKL. The length of the CDR3 is 18 residues. CDR3 DNA sequence: TGCGCCAGAAGCCAAGATCCGTTGGCAGGTCAAGCTTGGGATGAGCAGTTCTTC. The encoded protein is CARSQDPLAGQAWDEQFF.

This clonotype has ten or more counts. This chain joins TRBV28 and TRBJ1-5; D is unclear. Germline loops: CDR1 MDHEN, CDR2 SYDVKM. CDR3 length equals 12 residues. V lost 6 bases, J lost 4 bases, and 7 bases lay in between. CDR3 coding DNA: TGTGCCAGCAGAACCCAGAATCAGCCCCAGCATTTT. As protein: CASRTQNQPQHF.

Concerning this clonotype itself: One end of the junction fails to match germline, which may point to a read error. The rearrangement joins TRBV20-1 to TRBJ2-1; no firm D call. Germline V CDR1 and CDR2: DFQATT, SNEGSKA (reference sequence). The CDR3 has 16 residues. The CDR3 region has the DNA TGCAGTGCTAGAGATTGGGGATCCAAAGATTACAATGAGAAGTTCTTC. This encodes CSARDWGSKDYNEKFF.

The chain joins TRBV29-1 to TRBJ1-1, with 8 bases identical to TRBD1. From germline, CDR1 is SQVTM and CDR2 ANQGSEA. J lost 2 bases, V lost 7 bases, and 6 bases had no gene match. The CDR3 totals 13 residues. CDR3 DNA sequence: TGCAGCGGTGCGGGACAGGCAAACACTGAAGCTTTCTTT. This encodes CSGAGQANTEAFF. Full variable domain (missing parts from reference TRBV29-1 and TRBJ1-1): SAVISQKPSRDICQRGTSLTIQCQVDSQVTMMFWYRQQPGQSLTLIATANQGSEATYESGFVIDKFPISRPNLTFSTLTVSNMSPEDSSIYLCSGAGQANTEAFFGQGTRLTVV.

This clonotype was counted at least ten times. The J gene is TRBJ2-1, the V gene TRBV6-1; 14 nucleotides align to TRBD2. V was pared by 5 bases and J by 7 bases, with 4 bases of the junction left unmatched. The germline V gene encodes CDR1 MNHNS and CDR2 SASEGT. The CDR3 contains 15 residues. DNA of the CDR3: TGTGCCAGCAGTAAGACTAGCGGGAGGGTGAATGAGCAGTTCTTC. This encodes CASSKTSGRVNEQFF.

This clonotype showed up many times. V gene TRBV28 combines with J gene TRBJ1-6; D may be TRBD1 (5 bases). Germline values: CDR1 MDHEN, CDR2 SYDVKM. CDR3 length: 16 residues. Trimming removed 3 bases from V and 8 bases from J, with 17 bases in between. CDR3 in amino acids: CASSLTTGTGDSPLHF. Here the CDR3 DNA reads TGTGCCAGCAGTTTGACTACCGGGACGGGAGATTCACCCCTCCACTTT.

This clonotype appeared a single time. A much larger clone sits a single nucleotide away, making a read error possible. The J gene is TRBJ2-2, the V gene TRBV2, with D tentatively TRBD2 (5 bases). Trimming took off 6 bases at V and 0 bases at J, with 11 bases between the two ends. This CDR3 has 15 residues. From germline, CDR1 is SNHLY and CDR2 FYNNEI. Written as DNA, the CDR3 is TGTGCCAGCAGACTCGGACTGACGAACACCGGGGAGCTGTTTTTT. It translates to CASRLGLTNTGELFF.

Of note for this clonotype: The junction departs from the called germline gene at one end, perhaps through a read error. This chain links TRBV4-1 with TRBJ1-3; 9 bases match TRBD1. This CDR3 has 16 residues. Germline lookup yields CDR1 MGHRA and CDR2 YSYEKL. The CDR3 is CASSSGTGIRGKTIYF. CDR3 coding DNA: TGCGCCAGCAGCTCCGGGACAGGGATTCGTGGAAAGACCATATATTTT.

This clonotype showed up many times. This rearrangement joins TRBV20-1 to TRBJ2-1; 11 bases are a match to TRBD1. J lost 5 bases, V lost 6 bases, and 9 bases had no gene match. CDR1 is DFQATT and CDR2 is SNEGSKA in the germline V gene (reference sequence). The CDR3 length is 15 residues. CDR3 residues: CSANAGQGADNEQFF. For the CDR3, the DNA is TGCAGTGCAAACGCAGGACAGGGGGCCGACAATGAGCAGTTCTTC.

With respect to this clonotype: Being one base from a much bigger clone, this may be a read error. The chain couples TRBV6-1 to TRBJ2-1; D unresolved. CDR1 is MNHNS and CDR2 is SASEGT in the germline V gene. The CDR3 runs 14 residues. V gave up 9 bases and J gave up 1 base, with 13 bases separating them. The CDR3 DNA reads as TGTGCCAGAAAGGGCAGCCCATCCTACAATGAGCAGTTCTTC. It yields the protein CARKGSPSYNEQFF.

As concerns this clonotype: This may be a read error: a much more frequent sequence differs by one nucleotide. J is TRBJ2-5 and V is TRBV6-4; D is uncertain. The CDR3 contains 14 residues. In germline, CDR1 is MRHNA, CDR2 SNTAGT. V lost 3 bases to trimming and J lost 6 bases, with 14 bases between them. CDR3 nucleotides: TGTGCCAGCAGTGAGTCTATCGGAGTAAAGACCCAGTACTTC. This translates into CASSESIGVKTQYF.

In DNA, the CDR3 is TGCAGCGTTGAAGAAGGATACTCTCCTGGGGCCAACGTCCTGACTTTC. As protein: CSVEEGYSPGANVLTF. The J gene is TRBJ2-6, the V gene TRBV29-1; D unclear. The CDR3 runs to 16 residues. V gave up 0 bases and J gave up 2 bases, with 11 bases separating them. Germline V gene data show CDR1 as SQVTM and CDR2 as ANQGSEA.

The gene calls are TRBV12-5 and TRBJ2-1; D ambiguous. Germline assignment: CDR1 LGHNT and CDR2 FRNRAP. This CDR3 contains 12 residues. Trimming left V 4 bases short and J 4 bases short, with 5 bases between. CDR3 sequence reads: CASGWVYNEQFF. CDR3 coding DNA: TGTGCTAGTGGTTGGGTTTACAATGAGCAGTTCTTC. The variable domain in full, with the rest retrieved from reference TRBV12-5 and TRBJ2-1, is DARVTQTPRHKVTEMGQEVTMRCQPILGHNTVFWYRQTMMQGLELLAYFRNRAPLDDSGMPKDRFSAEMPDATLATLKIQPSEPRDSAVYFCASGWVYNEQFFGPGTRLTVL.

The CDR3 nucleotides are TGCGCCAGCAGCGTTCAGACAGACAAATATGGCTACACCTTC. Translating gives CASSVQTDKYGYTF. The V and J genes are TRBV5-1 and TRBJ1-2; a weak D match, TRBD1 (5 bases). CDR3 size: 14 residues. The ends were cut back, 4 bases at V and 5 bases at J, with 15 bases in the middle. Germline assignment: CDR1 SGHRS and CDR2 YFSETQ.

CDR3 amino acids: CASSWADTGELFF. The DNA for the CDR3 is TGCGCCAGCAGCTGGGCGGATACCGGGGAGCTGTTTTTT. This chain links TRBV5-1 with TRBJ2-2; D remains unclear. The germline V gene encodes CDR1 SGHRS and CDR2 YFSETQ. This CDR3 has 13 residues. V was cut by 3 bases and J by 5 bases, with 8 bases left in between.

There are many counts of this clonotype. The chain is built from TRBV15 and TRBJ2-7, with TRBD2 matching 8 bases. The germline V gene has CDR1 LNHNV and CDR2 YYDKDF (reference sequence). V shed 5 bases, J shed 3 bases, and the junction held 6 bases outside the gene matches. CDR3 size: 14 residues. The CDR3: CATSSGTRGYEQYF. CDR3 DNA: TGTGCCACCAGCTCCGGGACTAGAGGCTACGAGCAGTACTTC.

On this clonotype: This may be a read error, as it is one base from a much larger clone. V is TRBV28 and J is TRBJ2-1; 9 positions agree with TRBD1. The CDR3 is 15 amino acids. The J segment lost 7 bases and the V segment lost 7 bases, leaving 11 bases of the junction unmatched. Germline V gene data show CDR1 as MDHEN and CDR2 as SYDVKM. The CDR3 coding sequence is TGTGCCAGCATCCCGTCGGGACAGGGATTTAATGAGCAGTTCTTC. This codes for CASIPSGQGFNEQFF.

About this clonotype: This sequence may be a read error, since a much larger clone differs from it by one base. The V gene is TRBV6-1, the J gene TRBJ2-3, with TRBD1 identical over 7 bases. This CDR3 is built from 15 residues. Germline-derived CDR1 and CDR2 are MNHNS and SASEGT. The CDR3 sequence: CAIRVGGPSTDTRYF. CDR3 sequence (DNA): TGTGCCATCAGGGTAGGGGGCCCGAGCACAGATACGCGGTATTTT.

The chain carries TRBV12-3 or TRBV12-4 and TRBJ1-5, with no clear D. CDR3 length: 13 residues. V shed 5 bases and J shed 8 bases, with 13 bases lying between them. CDR3 sequence: CASSLTNDKPQHF. The CDR3 DNA follows: TGTGCCAGCAGTCTGACTAACGATAAGCCCCAGCATTTT.